This T cell receptor (beta chain) was retrieved from a study of Ad26.COV2.S vaccination and SARS-CoV-2 variants. General observations from the study: Recipients of either vaccine or placebo displayed similar breadth of non-spike TCRs.

This CDR3 is 13 amino acids long. V lost 3 bases, J lost 1 base, and 4 bases lay in between. Germline V CDR1 and CDR2: SGHVS, FQNEAQ. Treatment here: around 19 received Ad26.COV2.S at low or high dose, single or two shots; about 5 received placebo; per-sample allocation not given. Samples came from day 63 after the first vaccine or placebo injection. An Ad26 vector expressing Wuhan-strain SARS-CoV-2 spike constituted the vaccine. About this clone: Its antigen remains unknown.

Libraries were prepared by immunoSEQ multiplex PCR; TCRdb keeps only in-frame clonotypes and omits some of them. The sample holds approximately 420,000 clones, roughly nine tenths seen once. Sample: peripheral blood, taken in a trial of Ad26.COV2.S vaccine versus placebo. The chain couples TRBV7-8 to TRBJ2-1; D gene ambiguous. This clonotype was obtained from a person between 18 and 65 years old who received the Ad26.COV2.S COVID-19 vaccine or a placebo. CDR3 protein: CASSLGSYNEQFF. DNA of the CDR3: TGTGCCAGCAGCTTGGGGTCCTACAATGAGCAGTTCTTC.